Detailed here is one T cell receptor beta chain. Its specificity is not known. Regarding time point: patch test 2, 6 weeks after DPC sensitization. Stated treatment: therapeutic diphenylcyclopropenone sensitization with weekly scalp DPC. TCRdb redid the calling of the RACE reads with MiXCR, one entry per CDR3 protein. Among fewer than 95,000 distinct CDR3 sequences listed, approximately 11% were seen once. The data originate from a study of human T cells and chemical hapten exposure. From germline, CDR1 is KGHDR and CDR2 SFDVKD. The CDR3 spans 14 residues. Trimming removed 0 bases at V and 1 base at J, with 5 bases between. Study conclusions and caveats: TCRs at a frequency above 1 in 1000 stayed unchanged with DPC sensitization. The formation of large CDR3 similarity clusters by expanded TCRs significantly exceeded that of controls.

The chain joins TRBV24-1 to TRBJ2-5, with D uncertain. This clonotype was obtained from a middle-aged man with alopecia areata. Some clones in this sample may be carry-over from other donors' samples. Here the sequenced sample was whole blood, taken in connection with sensitization to the hapten diphenylcyclopropenone (DPC). In DNA, the CDR3 is TGTGCCACCAGTGATTTGCAGGCCCAAGAGACCCAGTACTTC. It translates to CATSDLQAQETQYF.